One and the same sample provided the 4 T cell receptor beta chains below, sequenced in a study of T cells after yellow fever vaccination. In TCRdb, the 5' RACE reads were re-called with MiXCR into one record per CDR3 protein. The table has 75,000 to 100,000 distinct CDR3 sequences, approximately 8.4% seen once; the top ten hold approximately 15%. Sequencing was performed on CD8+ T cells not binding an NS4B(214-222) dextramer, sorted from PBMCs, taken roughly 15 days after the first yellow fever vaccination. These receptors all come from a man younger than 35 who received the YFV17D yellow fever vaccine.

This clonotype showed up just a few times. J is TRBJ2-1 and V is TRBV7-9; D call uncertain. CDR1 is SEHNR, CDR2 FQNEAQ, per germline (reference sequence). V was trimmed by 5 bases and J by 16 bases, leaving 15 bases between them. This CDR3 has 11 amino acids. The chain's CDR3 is CASSPAAPLFF. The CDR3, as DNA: TGTGCCAGCAGCCCCGCGGCTCCATTATTCTTC.

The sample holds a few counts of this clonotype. DNA for the CDR3: TGCGCCAGCAGCTTCCGAGCTCCCAATGAGCAGTACTTC. It translates to CASSFRAPNEQYF. This rearrangement joins TRBV5-1 to TRBJ2-7; D remains unclear. The CDR3 has 13 residues. Trimming took 2 bases from V and 7 from J, leaving 13 bases between them. Germline V lookup: CDR1 SGHRS, CDR2 YFSETQ.

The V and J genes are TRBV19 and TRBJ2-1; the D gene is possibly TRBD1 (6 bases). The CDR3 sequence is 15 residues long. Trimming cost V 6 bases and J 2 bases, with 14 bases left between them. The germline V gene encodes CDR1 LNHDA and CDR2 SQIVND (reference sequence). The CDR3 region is CASSLTGITYNEQFF. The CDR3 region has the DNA TGTGCCAGTAGCCTGACAGGCATAACCTACAATGAGCAGTTCTTC.

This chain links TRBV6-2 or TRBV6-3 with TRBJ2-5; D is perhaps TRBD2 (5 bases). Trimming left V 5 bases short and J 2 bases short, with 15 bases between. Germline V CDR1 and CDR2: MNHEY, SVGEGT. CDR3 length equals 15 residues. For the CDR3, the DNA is TGTGCCAGCAGTGACGGGGATTTTTTTCAAGAGACCCAGTACTTC. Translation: CASSDGDFFQETQYF.